The T cell receptor beta chain under discussion was sequenced for a study of blood T cells in healthy people across ages. Study-level findings and limits: Older individuals had lower TCR beta diversity per million T cells (the decline was roughly linear).

Combining a sample-barcoded 5' primer with a J-beta primer mix, a second PCR ran for about 7 to 11 cycles. All cDNA molecules were each tagged by a template-switch adaptor with 12 random nucleotides. All samples gave at least 2.5 million CDR3-containing paired-end reads. TCRdb redid the calling of the 5' RACE reads with MiXCR, one entry per CDR3 protein. Seen here are around 1,800,000 distinct CDR3 sequences, approximately 40% observed once, and the top ten hold around 23%. There are a few counts of this clonotype. Its antigen is not identified. Trimming stripped 2 bases from V and 6 bases from J, with 5 bases between. CDR1 LGHDT and CDR2 YNNKEL come from the germline V gene (reference sequence). This CDR3 is built from 12 residues.

The receptor was derived from a human donor in good health. The specimen sequenced was blood. This chain uses TRBV3-1 with TRBJ2-1; no firm D call. CDR3 nucleotide sequence: TGTGCCAGCAGCCAAATCCTCAATGAGCAGTTCTTC. Its translation: CASSQILNEQFF.